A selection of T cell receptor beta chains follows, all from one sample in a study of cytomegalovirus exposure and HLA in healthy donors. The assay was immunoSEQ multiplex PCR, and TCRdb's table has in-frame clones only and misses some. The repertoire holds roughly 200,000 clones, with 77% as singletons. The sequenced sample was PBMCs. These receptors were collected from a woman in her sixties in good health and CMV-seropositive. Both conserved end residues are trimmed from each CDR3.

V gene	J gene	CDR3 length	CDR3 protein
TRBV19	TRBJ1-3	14	ASSFLPSGSGNTIY
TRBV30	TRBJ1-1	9	AWGEAGGAF
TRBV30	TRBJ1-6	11	AWRTGTDSPLH
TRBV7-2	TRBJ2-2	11	ASTGTSTGELF
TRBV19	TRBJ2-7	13	ASSIPGQGAREQY
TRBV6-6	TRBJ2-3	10	ASRTSGDTQY
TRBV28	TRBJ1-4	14	ASRESLDRPREKLF
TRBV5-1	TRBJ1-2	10	ASSYDTYGYT
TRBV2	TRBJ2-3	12	ASRERGGTDTQY
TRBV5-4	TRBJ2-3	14	ASSRGGGDGQDTQY
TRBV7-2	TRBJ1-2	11	ASSLGTGYGYT
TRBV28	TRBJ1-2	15	ASSLGGVLGSNYGYT
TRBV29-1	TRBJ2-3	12	SSRGLAGADTQY
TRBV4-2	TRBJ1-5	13	ASSQDGTGDQPQH
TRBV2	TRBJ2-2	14	ASSSQGPANTGELF
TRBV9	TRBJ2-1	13	ASSPQGGAYNEQF
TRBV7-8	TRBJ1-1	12	ASRSQGGNTEAF
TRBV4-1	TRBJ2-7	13	ASSQGHPLFYEQY
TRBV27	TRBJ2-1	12	ASSFWGAYNEQF
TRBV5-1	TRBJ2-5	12	ASSLGGFQETQY
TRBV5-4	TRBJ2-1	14	ASSLGGGAGYNEQF
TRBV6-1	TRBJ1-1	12	ASSETGGIAEAF
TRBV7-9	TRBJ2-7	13	ASSLGTGNVYEQY